This T cell receptor beta chain stems from a study of cytomegalovirus exposure and HLA in healthy donors. Turning to the study itself: Among the approximately 370 donors who were genotyped, 81% fell in the genetic ancestry cluster that is associated with self-reported Caucasian donors.

Comment on this clone: Its antigen is not known.

The CDR3 totals 15 residues. Germline CDR1 is SGHAT and CDR2 is FQNNGV. J gave up 5 bases and V 2 bases, and 4 bases lay outside the gene matches. 60 Vbeta and 13 Jbeta primers were used in PCR. Assay: immunoSEQ multiplex PCR; the TCRdb copy retains only in-frame clones and omits some. Of roughly 60,000 clones detected, 70% to 80% appear once; the ten largest clones hold just under 20%. Findings and limits, study-wide: The authors enumerated roughly 180 TCR beta chains as linked to cytomegalovirus. Reportedly, a later analysis found an Asian-associated ancestry cluster had fewer N-insertions than the roughly 670-donor mean.

Source material: PBMCs. J is TRBJ2-5 and V is TRBV11-2, with 11 nucleotides matching TRBD1. The source is an older woman in good health and CMV-seropositive. This CDR3 is CASSLRTGGWETQYF. CDR3 DNA: TGTGCCAGCAGCTTAAGGACAGGGGGCTGGGAGACCCAGTACTTC.